This TCR beta chain came from a study of a mutant IDH1 vaccine in newly diagnosed glioma. Study summary: Treated patients comprised around 60% males and around 40% females, mean age about 40 years. General study findings and limits: Pseudoprogression seemingly bore no relation to changes in top peripheral T cell clonotypes. Overall, about 92% of patients had vaccine-induced immune responses.

Of note for this clone: The antigen is unknown.

Using immunoSEQ multiplex PCR, the repertoire was profiled, and TCRdb retains in-frame clones only, with some absent. This table holds 38,000 or so clones, roughly nine tenths found once. The CDR3 contains 15 residues. Trimming removed 8 bases at V and 4 bases at J, with 17 bases between. Germline values: CDR1 ENHRY, CDR2 SYGVKD. The time point here: week 5, during vaccination. Each vaccine dose was 300 ug of mutant IDH1 20-mer peptide, with topical imiquimod. New WHO grade 3 or 4 astrocytomas that were IDH1-mutant and ATRX-lost had been found in donors. The TCR originated in a man between 50 and 59 years old with glioma. Sequenced here: PBMCs, sampled from a glioma patient whose treatment included an IDH1 peptide vaccine. The V and J genes are TRBV10-3 and TRBJ2-2; possibly TRBD2 for D (7 bases). This CDR3 is CAIRPAGASTGELFF. The DNA of the CDR3 is TGTGCCATCCGCCCCGCGGGGGCGAGCACCGGGGAGCTGTTTTTT.